What follows are 31 T cell receptor beta chains derived from one specimen sequenced in a study of post-analysis software for immune sequencing data. Notes on the study in general: Controls showed lower frequencies than patients for roughly five TRBV segments, and TRBV5-6, TRBV5-1 and TRBV20-1 were among these.

The authors incorporated unique molecular identifiers into the TCR beta cDNA libraries. Each CDR3 protein is one row after TCRdb ran MiXCR on the PCR reads. The profile shows 750,000 to 950,000 distinct CDR3 sequences, approximately 57% of them singletons. For these receptors, no antigen is known. The sample was blood. The receptor set was obtained from a girl between 5 and 17 years old with multiple sclerosis.

J is TRBJ1-1 and V is TRBV7-9; D might be TRBD1 (5 bases). The germline V gene encodes CDR1 SEHNR and CDR2 FQNEAQ (reference sequence). CDR3 length: 15 amino acids. V was cut by 0 bases and J by 0 bases, with 8 bases left in between. The CDR3 region is CASSLAGPMNTEAFF. CDR3 nucleotides: TGTGCCAGCAGCTTAGCGGGACCCATGAACACTGAAGCTTTCTTT.

The chain is built from TRBV5-1 and TRBJ2-5; 8 bases are a match to TRBD2. Germline CDR1 SGHRS, CDR2 YFSETQ. Trimming removed 6 bases from V and 4 bases from J; junction bases left unmatched: 8. This CDR3 region has 14 residues. The CDR3, as DNA: TGCGCCAGCACCCTTAGCGGGACACGAGAGACCCAGTACTTC. Translating it yields CASTLSGTRETQYF.

This clonotype was counted between two and nine times. V usage is TRBV6-6 and J usage is TRBJ2-4; 7 positions agree with TRBD1. The J call may be in error: the DNA end matches TRBJ2-7 better. Germline CDR1 and CDR2: MNHNY and SVGAGI (reference sequence). This CDR3 spans 13 amino acids. CDR3: CASNLQGSYEQYF. The DNA of the CDR3 is TGTGCCAGCAACCTACAGGGGTCCTACGAGCAGTACTTC.

This rearrangement joins TRBV12-3 or TRBV12-4 to TRBJ2-1; 7 bases line up with TRBD2. Losses at the gene ends were 3 bases for V and 1 base for J; bases not matched to a gene: 12. This CDR3 comprises 18 residues. This CDR3 reads CASSLFSRGLVSYNEQFF. The DNA of the CDR3 is TGTGCCAGCAGTTTGTTTTCTCGCGGACTAGTATCCTACAATGAGCAGTTCTTC.

In regard to this clonotype: The junction and the germline gene differ at one end; a read error may be behind it. The chain links TRBV7-9 to TRBJ2-3; TRBD2 matches at 11 bases. Germline CDR1 reads SEHNR; CDR2 reads FQNEAQ (reference sequence). CDR3 size: 17 residues. The CDR3 sequence is CASSFLRLAGRTDTRYF. The CDR3 DNA reads as TGTGCCAGCAGCTTCCTGAGACTAGCGGGGAGGACAGATACGCGGTATTTT.

This sequence joins TRBV7-8 and TRBJ2-5; 13 bases map to TRBD2. CDR1 and CDR2 from the germline V gene are SGHVS and FQNEAQ. J lost 11 bases, V lost 5 bases, and 14 bases had no gene match. The CDR3 totals 16 residues. CDR3 bases: TGTGCCAGCAGCGAGCAGCCGGGACTAGCGGGAAGGGAGCAGTACTTC. This sequence encodes CASSEQPGLAGREQYF.

V gene TRBV7-3 combines with J gene TRBJ2-3; 8 nucleotides line up with TRBD2. Germline V gene data show CDR1 as SGHTA and CDR2 as FQGTGA. The CDR3 spans 16 residues. Unmatched junction bases numbered 9, after V lost 1 base and J lost 6 bases. CDR3 sequence: CASSLNSGLVSDTQYF. The CDR3 nucleotides read TGTGCCAGCAGCTTAAATTCGGGACTAGTCTCGGATACGCAGTATTTT. Full variable domain (rest looked up from reference TRBV7-3 and TRBJ2-3): GAGVSQTPSNKVTEKGKYVELRCDPISGHTALYWYRQSLGQGPEFLIYFQGTGAADDSGLPNDRFFAVRPEGSVSTLKIQRTERGDSAVYLCASSLNSGLVSDTQYFGPGTRLTVL.

This rearrangement joins TRBV11-2 to TRBJ1-4; a possible D gene is TRBD1 (5 bases). CDR3 size: 15 residues. V was pared by 0 bases and J by 8 bases, with 13 bases between. Germline assignment: CDR1 SGHAT and CDR2 FQNNGV. CDR3 nucleotide sequence: TGTGCCAGCAGCTTAGATCGGGGGGTTGGGGAAAAACTGTTTTTT. Translation gives CASSLDRGVGEKLFF.

The chain carries TRBV4-1 and TRBJ2-7, with D perhaps matching TRBD1 (6 bases). CDR1 and CDR2 from the germline V gene are MGHRA and YSYEKL. CDR3 length: 15 residues. The V gene lost 5 bases and the J gene lost 2 bases, with 16 bases spanning the gap. This CDR3 is CASSYQSDRAYEQYF. The CDR3 region has the DNA TGCGCCAGCAGCTATCAGTCGGACAGAGCCTACGAGCAGTACTTC.

This chain joins TRBV6-5 and TRBJ2-5; D is unresolved. Trimming left V 0 bases short and J 2 bases short, with 7 bases between. CDR1 is MNHEY, CDR2 SVGAGI, per germline. CDR3 length: 14 residues. This CDR3 is CASSYSISQETQYF. The CDR3 nucleotides are TGTGCCAGCAGTTACTCGATCTCTCAAGAGACCCAGTACTTC.

The chain is built from TRBV30 and TRBJ2-4; 10 positions agree with TRBD1. The CDR3 loop spans 13 amino acids. Trimming at V came to 4 bases and at J to 5 bases, leaving 2 bases not matched to a gene. In germline, CDR1 is GTSNPN, CDR2 SVGIG (reference sequence). CDR3 in DNA: TGTGCCTGGACCGGGACAGGGGAAAACATTCAGTACTTC. Its translation is CAWTGTGENIQYF.

This clonotype has a handful of counts. The chain recombines TRBV20-1 with TRBJ2-4; tentatively, D is TRBD2 (6 bases). CDR3 length equals 12 residues. Trimming pared 6 bases from V and 6 bases from J, leaving 12 bases between. Germline V CDR1 and CDR2: DFQATT, SNEGSKA (reference sequence). CDR3: CSAPGTANIQYF. CDR3 coding DNA: TGCAGTGCCCCCGGGACTGCAAACATTCAGTACTTC.

This clonotype was recorded once. The chain uses TRBV27 and TRBJ2-7, with D possibly called TRBD1 or TRBD2 (5 bases each). Looked up from germline, CDR1 is MNHEY and CDR2 is SMNVEV (reference sequence). The CDR3 is 15 residues long. Trimming stripped 6 bases from V and 0 bases from J, with 15 bases between. The CDR3 DNA follows: TGTGCCAGCAGCGAAAACCGGGACGGCTCCTACGAGCAGTACTTC. It translates to CASSENRDGSYEQYF.

This chain uses TRBV12-3 or TRBV12-4 with TRBJ2-3; possible D gene TRBD2, 6 bases. V gave up 1 base and J gave up 1 base, with 9 bases separating them. This CDR3 spans 15 amino acids. CDR3 DNA: TGTGCCAGCAGTTTAGGGGTAGCGGGCACAGATACGCAGTATTTT. As protein: CASSLGVAGTDTQYF.

The gene calls are TRBV6-5 and TRBJ1-2; perhaps TRBD1 as D (5 bases). This CDR3 region has 17 residues. Trimming removed 0 bases at V and 3 bases at J, with 17 bases between. Looked up from germline, CDR1 is MNHEY and CDR2 is SVGAGI. The CDR3, as DNA: TGTGCCAGCAGTTACTCGCGCTGGGGAGGGGCTGACTATGGCTACACCTTC. Its translation is CASSYSRWGGADYGYTF.

Worth noting for this clonotype: A read error may explain this, as a much larger clone is one base away. The gene calls are TRBV9 and TRBJ2-3; no definite D call. The CDR3 is made up of 12 amino acids. The V gene's germline CDR1 is SGDLS and CDR2 YYNGEE. The ends were cut back, 0 bases at V and 2 bases at J, with 1 base in the middle. The chain's CDR3 is CASSVVTDTQYF. The CDR3 nucleotides read TGTGCCAGCAGCGTAGTCACAGATACGCAGTATTTT. Full variable domain (remainder filled in from reference TRBV9 and TRBJ2-3): DSGVTQTPKHLITATGQRVTLRCSPRSGDLSVYWYQQSLDQGLQFLIQYYNGEERAKGNILERFSAQQFPDLHSELNLSSLELGDSALYFCASSVVTDTQYFGPGTRLTVL.

The genes are TRBV29-1 and TRBJ2-1; 7 positions agree with TRBD1. CDR1 is SQVTM and CDR2 is ANQGSEA in the germline V gene. The CDR3 runs 15 residues. Losses at the gene ends were 7 bases for V and 6 bases for J; bases not matched to a gene: 15. The CDR3, as DNA: TGCAGCGCTGACCTAACAGGGGCCTCTGGCAATGAGCAGTTCTTC. This codes for CSADLTGASGNEQFF.

This chain uses TRBV5-1 with TRBJ2-7, with no clear D. The V and J ends lost 0 bases and 7 bases respectively, with 11 bases between them. The CDR3 length is 13 residues. Germline V lookup: CDR1 SGHRS, CDR2 YFSETQ. The CDR3 protein is CASSLASTVEQYF. CDR3 bases: TGCGCCAGCAGCTTGGCCAGTACGGTTGAGCAGTACTTC.

V and J are TRBV9 and TRBJ2-1, with TRBD1 as a possible D gene (5 bases). The CDR3 sequence is 13 residues long. Trimming left V 5 bases short and J 3 bases short, with 9 bases between. From germline, CDR1 is SGDLS and CDR2 YYNGEE. CDR3 nucleotides: TGTGCCAGCAGGGACAACTACTACAATGAGCAGTTCTTC. Amino acid sequence: CASRDNYYNEQFF. The entire variable domain, with the rest obtained from reference TRBV9 and TRBJ2-1, is as follows: DSGVTQTPKHLITATGQRVTLRCSPRSGDLSVYWYQQSLDQGLQFLIQYYNGEERAKGNILERFSAQQFPDLHSELNLSSLELGDSALYFCASRDNYYNEQFFGPGTRLTVL.

The chain carries TRBV20-1 and TRBJ2-1, with D possibly matching TRBD2 (5 bases). This CDR3 contains 14 residues. V was pared by 6 bases and J by 8 bases, with 20 bases between. Per the germline V gene, CDR1 is DFQATT and CDR2 is SNEGSKA (reference sequence). CDR3 in amino acids: CSATLRGVTDEQFF. In DNA form, the CDR3 reads TGCAGTGCCACCCTTCGGGGAGTCACGGATGAGCAGTTCTTC.

This clonotype occurred a few times. V is TRBV20-1 and J is TRBJ2-1; 7 bases agree with TRBD1. Germline CDR1 reads DFQATT; CDR2 reads SNEGSKA (reference sequence). V lost 1 base and J lost 6; bases outside the gene matches: 15. This CDR3 has 17 residues. CDR3 coding DNA: TGCAGTGCTAGAGCTCCGGGACAGCGGACCTTAGGCAATGAGCAGTTCTTC. This sequence encodes CSARAPGQRTLGNEQFF.

On this clonotype itself: An end of the junction differs from the germline gene, which may be a read error. The chain employs TRBV10-3 and TRBJ2-6; D is possibly TRBD1 (5 bases). Germline V gene lookup returns CDR1 ENHRY and CDR2 SYGVKD. The CDR3 has 12 amino acids. As DNA, the CDR3 is TGTGCCATCCGGTCTGGGGCCAACGTCCGGACTTTC. This sequence encodes CAIRSGANVRTF.

The chain has TRBV15 and TRBJ2-7, with TRBD2 matching 8 bases. The germline CDR1 and CDR2 sequences are LNHNV and YYDKDF (reference sequence). After removal of 0 bases from V and 7 bases from J, the junction contained 5 bases not matched to a gene. CDR3 length: 14 amino acids. DNA for the CDR3: TGTGCCACCAGCAGAGATTTGGCTAGCGGGGAGCAGTACTTC. Protein sequence: CATSRDLASGEQYF.

V and J are TRBV9 and TRBJ2-1, with D possibly TRBD1 on 6 matching bases. Germline V gene data show CDR1 as SGDLS and CDR2 as YYNGEE. The CDR3 length is 14 residues. V was shortened by 6 bases and J by 8 bases, with 18 bases between the two germline ends. CDR3 loop: CASTPTGLTDEQFF. The CDR3 coding sequence is TGTGCCAGCACGCCAACAGGGCTCACAGATGAGCAGTTCTTC.

This clonotype has a handful of counts. The chain uses TRBV20-1 and TRBJ1-6; TRBD1 might be the D (6 bases). This CDR3 has 16 amino acids. Trimming shortened V by 2 bases and J by 7 bases, and 18 bases separated the two germline ends. The germline V gene encodes CDR1 DFQATT and CDR2 SNEGSKA (reference sequence). CDR3 residues: CSARPGERQENSPLHF. As DNA, the CDR3 is TGCAGTGCTAGACCAGGTGAACGACAGGAAAATTCACCCCTCCACTTT.

The rearrangement uses TRBV20-1 and TRBJ1-1, with D unresolved. V shed 3 bases and J shed 0 bases, with 11 bases lying between them. The germline V gene has CDR1 DFQATT and CDR2 SNEGSKA (reference sequence). This CDR3 spans 14 amino acids. The CDR3 protein is CSARQSDMNTEAFF. The CDR3 coding sequence is TGCAGTGCTAGGCAGTCAGACATGAACACTGAAGCTTTCTTT.

In this sample, this clonotype turned up a few times. The J gene is TRBJ2-5, the V gene TRBV4-1, with TRBD2 matching 13 bases. V dropped 0 bases and J dropped 7; count of bases not matched to a gene: 5. The CDR3 covers 16 residues. Germline V gene lookup returns CDR1 MGHRA and CDR2 YSYEKL. In DNA, the CDR3 is TGCGCCAGCAGCCAAGAAGGGACTAGCGGGGTAGGGACCCAGTACTTC. It translates to CASSQEGTSGVGTQYF.

This clonotype was seen only a few times. The chain has TRBV20-1 and TRBJ2-6, with 9 bases that match TRBD1. The germline V gene has CDR1 DFQATT and CDR2 SNEGSKA (reference sequence). V lost 5 bases and J lost 0; bases outside the gene matches: 5. There are 16 residues in the CDR3. As DNA, the CDR3 is TGCAGTGCTTTCGGGACAGGGACCTCTGGGGCCAACGTCCTGACTTTC. Translation: CSAFGTGTSGANVLTF.

The V and J genes are TRBV7-9 and TRBJ2-7; tentatively, D is TRBD1 (5 bases). The DNA end is more similar to TRBJ2-5, so the J call may be wrong. Germline CDR1 reads SEHNR; CDR2 reads FQNEAQ (reference sequence). The CDR3 has 16 amino acids. The CDR3: CASSFSRRGNVETQYF. The DNA for the CDR3 is TGTGCCAGCAGCTTTTCCAGAAGGGGTAATGTGGAGACCCAGTACTTC.

The CDR3 bases are TGTGCCAGCAGCGTAGTCGGGTACGGTACTGGGGCCAACGTCCTGACTTTC. Translated: CASSVVGYGTGANVLTF. The genes are TRBV9 and TRBJ2-6; D remains ambiguous. V lost 0 bases and J 2 bases, leaving 12 bases between the germline ends. The CDR3 sequence is 17 residues long. Germline CDR1 is SGDLS and CDR2 is YYNGEE.

The chain uses TRBV25-1 and TRBJ2-7; 10 nucleotides agree with TRBD2. CDR1 is MGHDK and CDR2 is SYGVNS in the germline V gene. With 1 base clipped from V and 3 bases from J, the junction kept 0 bases outside the gene matches. The CDR3 length is 14 residues. CDR3 sequence reads: CASSESSGGYEQYF. The CDR3 coding sequence is TGTGCCAGCAGTGAATCTAGCGGGGGCTACGAGCAGTACTTC.